This entry describes one T cell receptor (beta chain). The antigen is not known. This record belongs to a study of cytomegalovirus exposure and HLA in healthy donors. Study overall: An earlier analysis found fewer than 120 million unique TCR beta sequences from approximately 200 million T cells. Overall study findings and caveats: Most TCR sequences proved rare, with some public TCRs found in many donors. In terms of immune exposure information, only CMV serostatus was available.

The PCR had 60 Vbeta and 13 Jbeta primers. The table came from immunoSEQ multiplex PCR; TCRdb's copy has only in-frame clones and leaves some out. Here the sample table reports about 67,000 clones. In germline, CDR1 is GTSNPN, CDR2 SVGIG (reference sequence). CDR3 size: 15 residues. J lost 1 base, V lost 2 bases, and 6 bases had no gene match. The sample consisted of PBMCs. The receptor was isolated from a young man in good health and CMV-seropositive. The chain employs TRBV30 and TRBJ2-3, with 7 nucleotides matching TRBD2. The CDR3 sequence: CAWSWGSGRTDTQYF. CDR3 nucleotides: TGTGCCTGGAGTTGGGGTAGCGGGCGCACAGATACGCAGTATTTT.